Below are 10 T cell receptor beta chains sequenced from a single sample in a study of PD-1 blockade in classical Hodgkin lymphoma. Method: immunoSEQ multiplex PCR; TCRdb's copy keeps in-frame clones and lacks some. The sample yields 30,000 or so clones, approximately 86% seen once. Time point defined: cycle 4 day 1 (C4D1), after more than five weeks of nivolumab. Every patient was affected by relapse after autologous stem cell transplantation, while exposure to brentuximab vedotin was not uniform. The CD4+ T cells used were purified from thawed PBMCs through magnetic negative selection. The sequenced sample was CD4+ T cells from blood, obtained before the fourth cycle of nivolumab. These receptors all stem from a human donor with classical Hodgkin lymphoma.

This chain links TRBV13 with TRBJ1-2; 8 positions agree with TRBD1. The germline CDR1 and CDR2 sequences are PRHDT and FYEKMQ (reference sequence). J was trimmed by 5 bases and V by 5 bases; bases with no gene match: 4. The CDR3 totals 13 residues. DNA of the CDR3: TGTGCCAGCAGCGGGACAGGAAGATATGGCTACACCTTC. Residues: CASSGTGRYGYTF.

The rearrangement links TRBV9 to TRBJ1-1; possible D gene TRBD1, 6 bases. V dropped 6 bases and J dropped 10 bases, with 19 bases sitting between them. The CDR3 spans 13 residues. The germline V gene encodes CDR1 SGDLS and CDR2 YYNGEE. The DNA of the CDR3 is TGTGCCAGCAAAAGAGGGGACACCGAACGAGCTTTCTTT. It yields the protein CASKRGDTERAFF.

The V gene is TRBV6-5, the J gene TRBJ1-2; TRBD1 might be the D (6 bases). CDR3 length equals 13 residues. V gave up 7 bases and J gave up 8 bases, with 17 bases separating them. The germline V gene has CDR1 MNHEY and CDR2 SVGAGI. CDR3 residues: CASTEGGRGGYTF. Written as DNA, the CDR3 is TGTGCCAGCACCGAGGGTGGCAGGGGAGGCTACACCTTC.

The J gene is TRBJ2-2, the V gene TRBV29-1; a weak D match, TRBD2 (5 bases). The V end lost 5 bases, the J end lost 1 base, and 11 bases lay between the germline ends. This CDR3 is built from 14 residues. Germline assignment: CDR1 SQVTM and CDR2 ANQGSEA. In nucleotides, the CDR3 is TGCAGCGTTATGAGGGCTCGGAACACCGGGGAGCTGTTTTTT. As protein: CSVMRARNTGELFF.

The J gene is TRBJ2-3, the V gene TRBV29-1; D gene uncertain. The CDR3 sequence is 13 residues long. Germline assignment: CDR1 SQVTM and CDR2 ANQGSEA. V lost 5 bases and J 8 bases, leaving 17 bases between the germline ends. This CDR3 reads CSVRAPVIRTQYF. For the CDR3, the DNA is TGCAGCGTTCGGGCTCCGGTCATTCGTACGCAGTATTTT.

This chain uses TRBV25-1 with TRBJ1-2, with D uncertain. V was clipped by 3 bases and J by 5 bases, with 10 bases between them. Germline V gene data show CDR1 as MGHDK and CDR2 as SYGVNS. CDR3 length equals 13 residues. The CDR3 protein is CASSDARWYGYTF. In nucleotides, the CDR3 is TGTGCCAGCAGTGACGCGCGGTGGTATGGCTACACCTTC.

This chain connects TRBV9 to TRBJ2-1, with TRBD2 matching 14 bases. This CDR3 has 16 residues. Losses at the gene ends were 4 bases for V and 3 bases for J; bases not matched to a gene: 3. Germline V lookup: CDR1 SGDLS, CDR2 YYNGEE. CDR3 sequence (DNA): TGTGCCAGCAGCCAGGGACTAGCGGGAGTCTACAATGAGCAGTTCTTC. Translation: CASSQGLAGVYNEQFF. Combining the CDR3 with reference TRBV9 and TRBJ2-1 gives the whole variable domain DSGVTQTPKHLITATGQRVTLRCSPRSGDLSVYWYQQSLDQGLQFLIQYYNGEERAKGNILERFSAQQFPDLHSELNLSSLELGDSALYFCASSQGLAGVYNEQFFGPGTRLTVL.

This chain joins TRBV11-1 and TRBJ2-7; 12 bases fit TRBD2. The CDR3 runs 15 residues. Germline V gene sequence: CDR1 SGHAT, CDR2 FQDESV (reference sequence). V gave up 5 bases and J gave up 7 bases; unmatched junction bases: 9. Here the CDR3 reads CASSPPTSGSWEQYF. CDR3 sequence (DNA): TGTGCCAGCAGCCCACCGACTAGCGGGAGCTGGGAGCAGTACTTC.

The gene calls are TRBV19 and TRBJ1-5, with a possible D match to TRBD1 (6 bases). Trimming cost V 9 bases and J 4 bases, with 13 bases left between them. The CDR3 sequence is 13 residues long. Germline CDR1 and CDR2: LNHDA and SQIVND (reference sequence). CDR3 in DNA: TGTGCCAGCAGGACAGACCCGAATCAGCCCCAGCATTTT. It translates to CASRTDPNQPQHF.

The chain couples TRBV7-8 to TRBJ2-7; weak D call: TRBD1 (6 bases). This CDR3 has 17 amino acids. The V and J ends lost 0 bases and 6 bases respectively, with 21 bases between them. Germline CDR1 and CDR2: SGHVS and FQNEAQ. The CDR3, as DNA: TGTGCCAGCAGCTTAGCCCGGATCATGGATACAGGGCGCGAGCAGTACTTC. Residues: CASSLARIMDTGREQYF.